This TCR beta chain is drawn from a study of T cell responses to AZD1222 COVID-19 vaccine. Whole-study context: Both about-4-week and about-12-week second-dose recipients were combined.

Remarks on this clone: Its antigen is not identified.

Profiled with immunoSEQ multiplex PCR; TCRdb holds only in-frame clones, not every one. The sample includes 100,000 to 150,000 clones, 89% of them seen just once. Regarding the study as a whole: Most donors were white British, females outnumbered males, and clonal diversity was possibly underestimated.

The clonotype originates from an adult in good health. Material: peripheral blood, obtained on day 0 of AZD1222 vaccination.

The CDR3 sequence: CASSSRTGDGNYGYTF. As DNA, the CDR3 is TGTGCCAGCAGCTCACGGACAGGGGACGGTAACTATGGCTACACCTTC. The chain is built from TRBV3-1 (or the pseudogene TRBV3-2) and TRBJ1-2; TRBD1 matches 9 bases. The CDR3 totals 16 residues. CDR1 is LGHDT and CDR2 is YNNKEL in the germline V gene (reference sequence). V trimming: 5 bases; J trimming: 1 base; junction bases outside the gene matches: 8.